The 8 T cell receptor beta chains in this list originate from one sample, sequenced in a study of human thymus T cells. Using immunoSEQ multiplex PCR, the repertoire was profiled, and TCRdb retains in-frame clones only, with some absent. Among about 50,000 clones listed, 85% to 95% were seen once. The sample taken for sequencing was blood. The receptor set was obtained from a girl under three years old with a congenital heart defect but otherwise immunologically healthy.

This rearrangement joins TRBV2 to TRBJ2-7; 7 bases line up with TRBD2. The CDR3 runs to 15 residues. Looked up from germline, CDR1 is SNHLY and CDR2 is FYNNEI. V was pared by 6 bases and J by 2 bases, with 10 bases of the junction left unmatched. The CDR3 loop reads CASRKEVAGAYEQYF. Here the CDR3 DNA reads TGTGCCAGCAGAAAGGAGGTGGCGGGGGCCTACGAGCAGTACTTC.

The chain recombines TRBV23-1 with TRBJ2-7; D may be TRBD1 (5 bases). Being an ORF, TRBV23-1 has a function that is uncertain. The CDR3 runs to 14 residues. V shed 3 bases and J shed 3 bases, with 12 bases lying between them. DNA for the CDR3: TGCGCCAGCAGTCAGCACAGGTTTATCTACGAGCAGTACTTC. Translating it yields CASSQHRFIYEQYF.

This sequence joins TRBV6-1 and TRBJ2-3, with 11 positions matching TRBD2. From germline, CDR1 is MNHNS and CDR2 SASEGT. The CDR3 is 15 amino acids. The junction had 5 bases not matched to a gene; V was cut back by 4 bases and J by 5 bases. This CDR3 is CASSVLAGAGDTQYF. DNA of the CDR3: TGTGCCAGCAGTGTACTAGCGGGAGCGGGAGATACGCAGTATTTT.

The V and J genes are TRBV27 and TRBJ2-2; D gene uncertain. The germline gives CDR1 MNHEY, CDR2 SMNVEV (reference sequence). The V end was cut by 6 bases, the J end by 7 bases, with 12 bases between. The CDR3 sequence is 13 residues long. This CDR3 is CASSQFRHGELFF. The CDR3 coding sequence is TGTGCCAGCAGCCAATTCCGTCACGGGGAGCTGTTTTTT.

V gene TRBV6-5 combines with J gene TRBJ1-4; no firm D call. Germline V gene lookup returns CDR1 MNHEY and CDR2 SVGAGI. The CDR3 runs 12 residues. V gave up 2 bases and J gave up 3 bases, with 1 base separating them. CDR3 nucleotides: TGTGCCAGCAGTTACGCTAATGAAAAACTGTTTTTT. Residues: CASSYANEKLFF.

The chain uses TRBV6-5 and TRBJ1-2; D is possibly TRBD1 (6 bases). Germline V gives CDR1 MNHEY, CDR2 SVGAGI. The length of the CDR3 is 15 residues. V lost 0 bases and J lost 4, with 12 bases in between. The CDR3: CASSYSTGGAYGYTF. The DNA of the CDR3 is TGTGCCAGCAGTTACTCGACAGGTGGGGCCTATGGCTACACCTTC.

V gene TRBV15 combines with J gene TRBJ2-1, with 11 bases aligning to TRBD2. Trimming cost V 0 bases and J 8 bases; bases outside gene matches: 6. Germline V gene sequence: CDR1 LNHNV, CDR2 YYDKDF (reference sequence). The CDR3 sequence is 16 residues long. Here the CDR3 DNA reads TGTGCCACCAGCAGAGACACTAGCGGGAGACCGGATGAGCAGTTCTTC. As protein: CATSRDTSGRPDEQFF.

The chain carries TRBV19 and TRBJ2-7, with D uncertain. The CDR3 covers 13 residues. The germline CDR1 and CDR2 sequences are LNHDA and SQIVND (reference sequence). V dropped 4 bases and J dropped 6 bases, with 13 bases sitting between them. This chain's CDR3 is CASSRSEGLEQYF. Here the CDR3 DNA reads TGTGCCAGTAGTAGAAGCGAAGGGCTCGAGCAGTACTTC. The whole variable domain, remainder taken from reference TRBV19 and TRBJ2-7, is DGGITQSPKYLFRKEGQNVTLSCEQNLNHDAMYWYRQDPGQGLRLIYYSQIVNDFQKGDIAEGYSVSREKKESFPLTVTSAQKNPTAFYLCASSRSEGLEQYFGPGTRLTVT.